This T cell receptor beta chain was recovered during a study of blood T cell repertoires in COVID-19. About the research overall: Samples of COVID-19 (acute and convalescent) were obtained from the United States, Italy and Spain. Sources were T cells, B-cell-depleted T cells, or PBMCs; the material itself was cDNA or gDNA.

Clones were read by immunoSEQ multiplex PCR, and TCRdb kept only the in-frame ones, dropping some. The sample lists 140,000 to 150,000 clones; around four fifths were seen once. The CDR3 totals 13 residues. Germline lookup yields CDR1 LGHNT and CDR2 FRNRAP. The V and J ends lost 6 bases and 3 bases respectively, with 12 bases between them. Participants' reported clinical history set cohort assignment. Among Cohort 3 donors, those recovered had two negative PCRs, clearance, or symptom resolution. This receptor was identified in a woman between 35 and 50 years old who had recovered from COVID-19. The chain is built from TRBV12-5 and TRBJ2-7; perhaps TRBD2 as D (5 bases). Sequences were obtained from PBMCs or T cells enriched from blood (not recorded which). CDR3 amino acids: CASGTTRGYEQYF. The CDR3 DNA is TGTGCTAGTGGCACCACTAGAGGCTACGAGCAGTACTTC.